These 19 T cell receptor beta chains came from one sample sequenced in a study of tumor and adjacent non-tumor tissue in lung cancer (dated by TCRdb to 2017 to 2018). Bulk unsorted tissue served as the source for RNA extraction, and RNA quality was assessed using a NanoDrop ND-1000 and an Agilent 2100. Distant non-tumor tissue taken more than 3 cm from the tumor edge was used as the normal lung sample. The library was made by multiplex PCR. Instrument on record: Illumina HiSeq 2500. TCRbeta libraries were built by three rounds of nested PCR using primers (Table S4), following protocols modified from ARM-PCR. Using fastp at Q25 and MiXCR, TCRdb reprocessed the public reads and kept productive beta chains. Rows matching on CDR3 protein sequence are summarized as one entry with the most common DNA and genes. For this sample the table gives under 85,000 distinct CDR3 sequences, of which less than 85% were detected only once. The top ten constitute less than 50% of the sample.

The sequenced sample was distant non-tumor lung tissue. The source of these receptors is a man aged 65 to 79 with non-small cell lung cancer.

In the case of this clonotype: Germline and junction disagree at one end, which may indicate a read error. V gene TRBV11-2 combines with J gene TRBJ2-2; 7 bases align to TRBD2. CDR1 SGHAT and CDR2 FQNNGV come from the germline V gene. The length of the CDR3 is 17 residues. In nucleotides, the CDR3 is TGTGCCAGCAGCTTCTTCAGGGAGGGTTTGAACACCGGGGAACTGTTTTTT. This codes for CASSFFREGLNTGELFF.

Worth noting for this clonotype: Since no conserved phenylalanine or tryptophan closes the CDR3, a read error is the likely cause. The rearrangement links TRBV7-9 to TRBJ2-3; no firm D call. CDR1 and CDR2 from the germline V gene are SEHNR and FQNEAQ (reference sequence). CDR3 length equals 12 residues. CDR3 coding DNA: TGTGACAGCAGCTCCCCCCATGATACGCAGTATTAT. Amino acids: CDSSSPHDTQYY.

A few counts support this clonotype. Compared with germline, one end of the junction differs, possibly owing to a read error. J is TRBJ2-7 and V is TRBV11-1; TRBD1 agrees at 8 bases. Germline V lookup: CDR1 SGHAT, CDR2 FQDESV (reference sequence). The CDR3 covers 15 residues. The CDR3 loop is CASSSSGTGTYEHYF. The DNA for the CDR3 is TGTGCCAGCAGCTCCTCCGGGACAGGTACCTACGAGCATTACTTC.

This clonotype appeared a few times. One base away lies a much larger clone, so this may be a sequencing read error. The chain has TRBV5-6 and TRBJ2-3; TRBD2 aligns across 7 bases. The CDR3 contains 17 residues. V lost 4 bases to trimming and J lost 1 base; unmatched junction nucleotides: 12. Germline CDR1 and CDR2: SGHDT and YYEEEE. CDR3 DNA: TGTGCCAGCAGCCTGACGGGGAGGGCGAGGGGCACAGATACGCAGTATTTT. Amino acids: CASSLTGRARGTDTQYF.

Concerning this clonotype itself: Sequence at one end of the junction differs from germline and may be a read error. The gene calls are TRBV12-5 and TRBJ1-5, with D maybe TRBD1 (5 bases). Per germline, CDR1 LGHNT and CDR2 FRNRAP. This CDR3 has 13 residues. For the CDR3, the DNA is TGTACTAGTGGTTTTGACAGAAATCAGCCACAGCTTTTT. This encodes CTSGFDRNQPQLF.

Comment on this clonotype: One end of the junction varies from germline; a read error may be responsible. V gene TRBV20-1 combines with J gene TRBJ1-2; D is uncertain. CDR1 is DFQATT, CDR2 SNEGSKA, per germline (reference sequence). This CDR3 comprises 13 residues. CDR3 coding DNA: TGCAGTCCTAGAGACGGTGGTTTCTATGGCTACACCTTC. Protein: CSPRDGGFYGYTF.

Note on this clonotype: At one end, the junction sequence differs from germline, possibly due to a read error. The chain employs TRBV10-3 and TRBJ2-2; D is possibly TRBD2 (6 bases). Germline values: CDR1 ENHRY, CDR2 SYGVKD. The CDR3 has 15 residues. The CDR3 loop reads CAISESSGSAGGLFF. The CDR3, as DNA: TGTGCCATCAGTGAGTCATCGGGGTCTGCCGGGGGGCTGTTTTTT.

The rearrangement joins TRBV5-4 to TRBJ2-7; TRBD1 or TRBD2 may be the D gene (5 bases each). Trimming took off 10 bases at V and 2 bases at J, with 22 bases between the two ends. The germline V gene encodes CDR1 SGHNT and CDR2 YYREEE (reference sequence). The CDR3 length is 15 residues. The CDR3 sequence is CADSLGSGPTYEQYF. The CDR3 coding sequence is TGTGCCGACAGCTTGGGATCGGGACCGACCTACGAGCAGTACTTC.

This clonotype was recorded only once. This sequence joins TRBV6-5 and TRBJ1-1, with 9 bases aligning to TRBD1. The CDR3 contains 16 residues. J gave up 5 bases and V 7 bases, and 14 bases lay outside the gene matches. Germline V gives CDR1 MNHEY, CDR2 SVGAGI. The CDR3 sequence: CASTTTGTGLGTEAFF. The CDR3 nucleotides are TGTGCCAGCACCACAACCGGGACAGGGCTGGGAACTGAAGCTTTCTTT.

In the case of this clonotype: A read error may produce the germline difference seen at one junction end. J is TRBJ1-1 and V is TRBV11-3, with 7 nucleotides matching TRBD1. The CDR3 is made up of 16 amino acids. Germline CDR1 is SGHNT and CDR2 is YENEEA. The CDR3 loop is CANSFRDRTLNIEVLF. The CDR3 region has the DNA TGTGCCAACAGCTTCCGGGACAGAACCCTGAACATTGAAGTTCTCTTT. The variable domain in full, completed from reference TRBV11-3 and TRBJ1-1, reads EAGVVQSPRYKIIEKKQPVAFWCNPISGHNTLYWYLQNLGQGPELLIRYENEEAVDDSQLPKDRFSAERLKGVDSTLKIQPAELGDSAVYLCANSFRDRTLNIEVLFGQGTRLTVV.

As concerns this clonotype: At one of its ends the junction is not consistent with the germline gene, which may arise from a read error. The rearrangement links TRBV6-2 or TRBV6-3 to TRBJ1-1; D remains unclear. The CDR3 spans 14 residues. Germline V lookup: CDR1 MNHEY, CDR2 SVGEGT. For the CDR3, the DNA is TGTGTCAGCAGCACGCCCCCCACGGGCACTGAAGCTTTCTTT. It encodes CVSSTPPTGTEAFF.

In its sample, this clonotype ranks as medium-sized. The chain uses TRBV12-3 or TRBV12-4 and TRBJ1-2; 7 bases map to TRBD1. The CDR3 runs to 16 residues. After removal of 2 bases from V and 2 bases from J, the junction contained 8 bases not matched to a gene. CDR3 protein: CASSLQRTGWNYGYTF. CDR3 in DNA: TGTGCCAGCAGTTTACAAAGGACAGGTTGGAACTATGGCTACACCTTC.

In the case of this clonotype: A read error is likely, as this CDR3 ends without the conserved phenylalanine or tryptophan. The rearrangement links TRBV12-5 to TRBJ2-1; 8 bases agree with TRBD2. Germline V gives CDR1 LGHNT, CDR2 FRNRAP. The CDR3 is 16 residues long. This CDR3 is CTSGLVGTRHYNQQFY. The CDR3 nucleotides are TGTACTAGTGGTTTGGTAGGGACTAGGCACTACAATCAGCAGTTCTAC.

Comment on this clonotype: A read error may be the cause here, since a much bigger clone is one base away. The gene calls are TRBV4-3 and TRBJ2-7; the D gene is possibly TRBD2 (6 bases). The CDR3 contains 17 residues. Germline loops: CDR1 LGHNA, CDR2 YSLEER. V lost 5 bases and J 5 bases, leaving 25 bases between the germline ends. The CDR3 is CASSSRSGGLRRDEQYF. CDR3 nucleotide sequence: TGCGCCAGCAGCTCCCGCAGTGGTGGGTTAAGGAGGGACGAGCAGTACTTC.

About this clonotype: A junction end diverges from the germline sequence, so it may reflect a read error. The genes are TRBV11-3 and TRBJ1-1, with no clear D. This CDR3 region has 13 residues. Germline CDR1 reads SGHNT; CDR2 reads YENEEA. For the CDR3, the DNA is TGTGCTAGCAGCATTAGGAGGAACACTGAAACTTTCTTT. Its protein is CASSIRRNTETFF.

The chain joins TRBV28 to TRBJ1-2; a possible D gene is TRBD1 (5 bases). V shed 7 bases and J shed 8 bases, with 26 bases lying between them. The CDR3 runs 16 residues. Germline V gene data show CDR1 as MDHEN and CDR2 as SYDVKM. CDR3: CASTLRVTEAGKGYTF. In nucleotides, the CDR3 is TGTGCCAGCACCCTTCGCGTCACCGAGGCAGGGAAGGGCTACACCTTC.

The chain uses TRBV29-1 and TRBJ2-5; D remains ambiguous. This CDR3 has 12 amino acids. Between the trimmed V and J ends, which lost 6 bases and 14 bases, there was a span of 22 bases. Germline V lookup: CDR1 SQVTM, CDR2 ANQGSEA. The CDR3 loop reads CSVQGVPAYTYF. CDR3 nucleotides: TGCAGCGTACAAGGAGTCCCGGCTTATACTTACTTC.

The chain recombines TRBV5-4 with TRBJ1-6; D remains ambiguous. This CDR3 is 16 amino acids long. Germline values: CDR1 SGHNT, CDR2 YYREEE (reference sequence). Between the trimmed V and J ends, which lost 3 bases and 6 bases, there was a span of 16 bases. CDR3 nucleotides: TGTGCCAGCAGCTACTCACCGCGACACCTTAATTCACCCCTCCACTTT. Translated, it gives CASSYSPRHLNSPLHF.

The sample holds one count of this clonotype. The rearrangement joins TRBV11-3 to TRBJ2-7; unclear D gene. The germline V gene encodes CDR1 SGHNT and CDR2 YENEEA. The germline V and J ends were trimmed by 3 bases and 8 bases, with 11 bases remaining between them. This CDR3 region has 12 residues. The CDR3 DNA follows: TGTGCCAGCAGCTTTGATCGGTACCAGCAGTACTTC. Translation: CASSFDRYQQYF.